Reported below is one T cell receptor (beta chain). The sample comes from a study of blood T cell repertoires in COVID-19. Study as a whole: The cDNA or gDNA used as material had been derived from T cells, B-cell-depleted T cells, or PBMCs.

Measured with immunoSEQ multiplex PCR; TCRdb has only the in-frame clones, and not every one. The sample contains just under 60,000 clones, around 73% of which appear only once. Germline values: CDR1 SGHDT, CDR2 YYEEEE. The CDR3 is made up of 16 amino acids. V was shortened by 4 bases and J by 0 bases, with 16 bases between the two germline ends. The chain links TRBV5-6 to TRBJ1-2, with a possible D match to TRBD1 (5 bases). Material: peripheral blood. This sequence was found in a man older than 75 with acute or convalescent COVID-19. The CDR3 DNA sequence: TGTGCCAGCAGCCCCGACCGCGGGGGTTCTAACTATGGCTACACCTTC. It yields the protein CASSPDRGGSNYGYTF. Filled out from reference TRBV5-6 and TRBJ1-2, the complete variable domain reads DAGVTQSPTHLIKTRGQQVTLRCSPKSGHDTVSWYQQALGQGPQFIFQYYEEEERQRGNFPDRFSGHQFPNYSSELNVNALLLGDSALYLCASSPDRGGSNYGYTFGSGTRLTVV.